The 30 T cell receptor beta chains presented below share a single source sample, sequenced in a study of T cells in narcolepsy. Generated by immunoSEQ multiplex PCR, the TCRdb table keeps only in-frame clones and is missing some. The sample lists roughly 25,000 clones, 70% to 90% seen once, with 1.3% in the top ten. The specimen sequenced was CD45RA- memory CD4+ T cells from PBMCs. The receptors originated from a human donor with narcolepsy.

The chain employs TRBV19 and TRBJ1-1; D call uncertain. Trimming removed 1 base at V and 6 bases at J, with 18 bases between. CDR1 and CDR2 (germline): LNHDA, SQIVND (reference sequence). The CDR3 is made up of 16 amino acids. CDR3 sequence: CASSIGGWAGGAEAFF. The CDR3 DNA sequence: TGTGCCAGTAGTATAGGGGGATGGGCGGGTGGCGCTGAAGCTTTCTTT.

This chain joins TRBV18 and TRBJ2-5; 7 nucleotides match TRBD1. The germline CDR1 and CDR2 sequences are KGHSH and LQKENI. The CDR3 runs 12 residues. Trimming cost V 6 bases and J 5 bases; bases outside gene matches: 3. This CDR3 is CASSTGFETQYF. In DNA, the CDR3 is TGTGCCAGCTCGACAGGGTTCGAGACCCAGTACTTC.

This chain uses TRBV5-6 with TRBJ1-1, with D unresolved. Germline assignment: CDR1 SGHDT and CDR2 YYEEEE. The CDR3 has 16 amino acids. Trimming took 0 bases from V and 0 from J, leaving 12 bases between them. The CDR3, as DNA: TGTGCCAGCAGCTTGGATCCGGGATGGGTGAACACTGAAGCTTTCTTT. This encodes CASSLDPGWVNTEAFF.

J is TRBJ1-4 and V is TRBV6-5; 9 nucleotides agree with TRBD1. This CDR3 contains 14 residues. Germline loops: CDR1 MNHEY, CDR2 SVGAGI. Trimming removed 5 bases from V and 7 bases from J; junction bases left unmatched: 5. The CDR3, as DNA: TGTGCCAGCAGTGAAGGGACAGGGTTTGAAAAACTGTTTTTT. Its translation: CASSEGTGFEKLFF.

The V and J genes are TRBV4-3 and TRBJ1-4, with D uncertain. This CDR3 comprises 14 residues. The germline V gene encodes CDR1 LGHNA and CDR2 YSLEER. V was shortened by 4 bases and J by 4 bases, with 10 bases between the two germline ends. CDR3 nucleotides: TGCGCCAGCAGCCCGACGGTCCGTAATGAAAAACTGTTTTTT. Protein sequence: CASSPTVRNEKLFF.

The CDR3: CASSSPGQIYEQYF. The CDR3 DNA sequence: TGTGCCAGCAGCTCCCCCGGACAGATCTACGAGCAGTACTTC. The rearrangement links TRBV5-6 to TRBJ2-5; D is possibly TRBD1 (6 bases). The J call may not be correct, given that the DNA end is closer to TRBJ2-7. Germline V gives CDR1 SGHDT, CDR2 YYEEEE. This CDR3 spans 14 amino acids.

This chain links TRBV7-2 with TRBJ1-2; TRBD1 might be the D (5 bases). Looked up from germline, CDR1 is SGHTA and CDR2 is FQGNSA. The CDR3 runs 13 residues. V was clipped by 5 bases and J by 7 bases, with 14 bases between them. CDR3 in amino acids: CASSLWTRSGYTF. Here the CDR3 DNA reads TGTGCCAGCAGCCTATGGACAAGGAGTGGCTACACCTTC. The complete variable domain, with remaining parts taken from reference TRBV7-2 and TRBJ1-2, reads GAGVSQSPSNKVTEKGKDVELRCDPISGHTALYWYRQSLGQGLEFLIYFQGNSAPDKSGLPSDRFSAERTGGSVSTLTIQRTQQEDSAVYLCASSLWTRSGYTFGSGTRLTVV.

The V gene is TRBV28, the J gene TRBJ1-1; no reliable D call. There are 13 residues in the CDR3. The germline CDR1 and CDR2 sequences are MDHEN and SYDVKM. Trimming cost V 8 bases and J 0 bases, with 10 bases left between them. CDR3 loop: CASEGFMNTEAFF. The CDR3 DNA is TGTGCCAGCGAAGGGTTCATGAACACTGAAGCTTTCTTT.

CDR3: CASGIQGARYEQYF. CDR3 sequence (DNA): TGTGCCAGCGGAATACAGGGGGCGAGGTACGAGCAGTACTTC. The chain is built from TRBV7-9 and TRBJ2-7; 9 bases agree with TRBD1. The CDR3 consists of 14 residues. J was trimmed by 4 bases and V by 8 bases; bases with no gene match: 9. Germline V lookup: CDR1 SEHNR, CDR2 FQNEAQ (reference sequence).

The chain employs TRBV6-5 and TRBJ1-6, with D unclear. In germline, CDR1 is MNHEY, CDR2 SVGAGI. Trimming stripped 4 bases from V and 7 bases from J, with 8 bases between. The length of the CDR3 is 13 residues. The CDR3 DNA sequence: TGTGCCAGCAGTTCTCTTCAAAATTCACCCCTCCACTTT. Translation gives CASSSLQNSPLHF.

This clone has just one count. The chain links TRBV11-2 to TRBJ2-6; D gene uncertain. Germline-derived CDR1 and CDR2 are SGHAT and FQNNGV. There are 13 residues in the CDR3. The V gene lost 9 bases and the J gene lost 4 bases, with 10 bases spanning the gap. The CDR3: CASSSPGANVLTF. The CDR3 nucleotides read TGTGCCAGTTCCTCCCCCGGGGCCAACGTCCTGACTTTC.

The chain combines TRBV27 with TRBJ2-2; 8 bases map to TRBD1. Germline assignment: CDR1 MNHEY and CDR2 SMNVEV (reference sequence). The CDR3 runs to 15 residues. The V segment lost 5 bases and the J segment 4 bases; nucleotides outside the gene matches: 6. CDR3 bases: TGTGCCAGCAGTACGGGACAGGTGTTCACCGGGGAGCTGTTTTTT. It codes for CASSTGQVFTGELFF.

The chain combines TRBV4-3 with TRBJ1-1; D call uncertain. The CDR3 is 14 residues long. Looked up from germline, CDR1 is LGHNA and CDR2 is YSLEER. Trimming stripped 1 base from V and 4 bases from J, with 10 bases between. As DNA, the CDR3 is TGCGCCAGCAGCCAAGGCAACGGTGCCACTGAAGCTTTCTTT. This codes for CASSQGNGATEAFF.

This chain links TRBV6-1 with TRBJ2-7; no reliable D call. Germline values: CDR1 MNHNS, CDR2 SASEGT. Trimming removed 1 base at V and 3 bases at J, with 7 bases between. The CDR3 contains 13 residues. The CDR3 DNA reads TGTGCCAGCAGTGAAGTGAAGGGCTACGAGCAGTACTTC. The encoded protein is CASSEVKGYEQYF.

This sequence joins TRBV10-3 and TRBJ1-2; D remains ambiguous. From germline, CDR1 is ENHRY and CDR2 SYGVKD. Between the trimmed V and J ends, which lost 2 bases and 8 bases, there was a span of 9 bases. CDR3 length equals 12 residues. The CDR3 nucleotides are TGTGCCATCAGTGAGATCCTCTCCGGCTACACCTTC. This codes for CAISEILSGYTF.

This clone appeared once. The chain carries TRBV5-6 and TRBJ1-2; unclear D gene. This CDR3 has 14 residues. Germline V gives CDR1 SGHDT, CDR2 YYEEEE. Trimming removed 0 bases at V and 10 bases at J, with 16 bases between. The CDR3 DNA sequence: TGTGCCAGCAGCTTGGCCTCGCCTTGGCTGGACTACACCTTC. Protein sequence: CASSLASPWLDYTF.

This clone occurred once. CDR3: CASSIGTGGTEAFF. CDR3 in DNA: TGTGCCAGTAGTATAGGGACAGGGGGCACTGAAGCTTTCTTT. V is TRBV19 and J is TRBJ1-1; 10 nucleotides match TRBD1. J lost 4 bases, V lost 1 base, and 0 bases had no gene match. CDR3 length: 14 residues. Per germline, CDR1 LNHDA and CDR2 SQIVND (reference sequence).

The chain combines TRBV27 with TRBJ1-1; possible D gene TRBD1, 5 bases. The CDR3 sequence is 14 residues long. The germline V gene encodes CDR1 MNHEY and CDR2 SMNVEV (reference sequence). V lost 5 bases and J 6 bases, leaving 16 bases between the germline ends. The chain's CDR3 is CASSTHVRGPEAFF. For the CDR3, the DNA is TGTGCCAGCAGTACCCATGTAAGGGGTCCTGAAGCTTTCTTT.

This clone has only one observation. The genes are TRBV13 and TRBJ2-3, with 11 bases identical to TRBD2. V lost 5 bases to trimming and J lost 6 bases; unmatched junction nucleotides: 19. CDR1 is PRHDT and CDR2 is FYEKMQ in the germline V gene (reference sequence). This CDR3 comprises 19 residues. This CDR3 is CASSRQSPLSGRAGDTQYF. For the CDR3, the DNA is TGTGCCAGCAGCAGACAGTCGCCGCTTAGCGGGAGGGCGGGGGATACGCAGTATTTT.

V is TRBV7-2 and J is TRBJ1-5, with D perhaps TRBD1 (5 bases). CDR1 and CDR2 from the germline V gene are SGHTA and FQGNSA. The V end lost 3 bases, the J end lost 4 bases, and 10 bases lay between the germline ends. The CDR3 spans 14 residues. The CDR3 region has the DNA TGTGCCAGCAGCTTGGGACCGGGAAATCAGCCCCAGCATTTT. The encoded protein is CASSLGPGNQPQHF.

CDR3 loop: CASSQVTLGQGRGDTQYF. CDR3 DNA sequence: TGTGCCAGCAGCCAAGTAACACTAGGACAGGGTCGGGGGGATACGCAGTATTTT. The rearrangement joins TRBV4-2 to TRBJ2-3; 8 nucleotides match TRBD1. The CDR3 length is 18 residues. V shed 1 base, J shed 6 bases, and the junction held 15 bases outside the gene matches. Germline-derived CDR1 and CDR2 are LGHNA and YNFKEQ.

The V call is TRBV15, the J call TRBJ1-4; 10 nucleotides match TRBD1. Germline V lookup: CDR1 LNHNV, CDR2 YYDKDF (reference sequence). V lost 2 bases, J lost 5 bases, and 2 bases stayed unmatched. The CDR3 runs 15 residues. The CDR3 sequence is CATSRPGQGNEKLFF. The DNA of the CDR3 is TGTGCCACCAGCAGACCGGGACAGGGGAATGAAAAACTGTTTTTT.

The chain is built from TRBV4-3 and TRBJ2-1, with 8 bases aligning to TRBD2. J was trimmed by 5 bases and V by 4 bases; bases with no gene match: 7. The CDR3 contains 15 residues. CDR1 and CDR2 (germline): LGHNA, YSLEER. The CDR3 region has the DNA TGCGCCAGCAGCCTGGGGACTAGGTCTGACAATGAGCAGTTCTTC. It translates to CASSLGTRSDNEQFF.

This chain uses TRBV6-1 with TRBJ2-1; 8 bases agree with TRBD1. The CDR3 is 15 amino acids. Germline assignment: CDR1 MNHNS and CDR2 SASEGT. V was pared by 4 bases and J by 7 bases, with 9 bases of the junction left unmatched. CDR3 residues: CASSGEAGGLNEQFF. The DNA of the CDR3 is TGTGCCAGCAGTGGGGAGGCAGGGGGCCTGAATGAGCAGTTCTTC.

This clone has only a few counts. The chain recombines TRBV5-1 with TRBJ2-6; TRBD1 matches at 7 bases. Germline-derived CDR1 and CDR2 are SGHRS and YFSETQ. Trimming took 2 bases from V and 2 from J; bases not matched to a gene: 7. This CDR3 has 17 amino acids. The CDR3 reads CASSLGGAGPGANVLTF. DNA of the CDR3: TGCGCCAGCAGCTTAGGGGGCGCAGGTCCTGGGGCCAACGTCCTGACTTTC.

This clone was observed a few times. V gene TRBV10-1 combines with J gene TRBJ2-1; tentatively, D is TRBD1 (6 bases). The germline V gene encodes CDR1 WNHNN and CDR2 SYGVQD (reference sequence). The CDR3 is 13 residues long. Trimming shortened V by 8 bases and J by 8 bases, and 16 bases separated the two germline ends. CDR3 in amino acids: CASSRGFRDEQFF. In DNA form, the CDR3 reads TGCGCCAGCTCGAGGGGGTTTCGGGATGAGCAGTTCTTC.

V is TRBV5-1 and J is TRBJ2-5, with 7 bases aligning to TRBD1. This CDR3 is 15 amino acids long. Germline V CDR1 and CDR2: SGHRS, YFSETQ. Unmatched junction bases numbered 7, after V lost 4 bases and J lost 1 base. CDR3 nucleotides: TGCGCCAGCAGCGAGGGGACAGCCTTCCAAGAGACCCAGTACTTC. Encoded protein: CASSEGTAFQETQYF.

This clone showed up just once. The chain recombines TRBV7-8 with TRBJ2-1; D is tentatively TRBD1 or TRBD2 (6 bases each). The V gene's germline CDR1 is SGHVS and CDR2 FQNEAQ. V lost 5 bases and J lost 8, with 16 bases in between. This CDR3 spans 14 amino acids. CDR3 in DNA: TGTGCCAGCAGCCCGAGGGACGGGGGCCATGAGCAGTTCTTC. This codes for CASSPRDGGHEQFF.

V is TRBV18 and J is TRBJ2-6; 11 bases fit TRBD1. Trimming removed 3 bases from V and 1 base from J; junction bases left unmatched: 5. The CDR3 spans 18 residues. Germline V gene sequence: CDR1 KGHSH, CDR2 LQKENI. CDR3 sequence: CASSPGQGAISGANVLTF. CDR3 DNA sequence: TGTGCCAGCTCACCCGGACAGGGGGCGATATCTGGGGCCAACGTCCTGACTTTC. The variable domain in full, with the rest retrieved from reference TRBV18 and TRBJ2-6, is NAGVMQNPRHLVRRRGQEARLRCSPMKGHSHVYWYRQLPEEGLKFMVYLQKENIIDESGMPKERFSAEFPKEGPSILRIQQVVRGDSAAYFCASSPGQGAISGANVLTFGAGSRLTVL.

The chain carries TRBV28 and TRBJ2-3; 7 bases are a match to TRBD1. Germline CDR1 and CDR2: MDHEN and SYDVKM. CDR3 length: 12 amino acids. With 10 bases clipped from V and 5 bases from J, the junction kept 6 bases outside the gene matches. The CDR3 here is CAIRDREDTQYF. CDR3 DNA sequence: TGTGCCATTCGAGACAGGGAAGATACGCAGTATTTT.